This is a list of T cell receptor beta chains from one sample in a study of T cells in localized non-small cell lung cancer. Repertoires were generated with immunoSEQ multiplex PCR, while TCRdb's copy carries only in-frame clones and drops some. The repertoire includes approximately 40,000 clones, roughly 86% of them detected once, and 6.4% sits in the top ten. Source: peripheral blood, taken before any cancer treatment. Every receptor here comes from a man aged 40 to 69 with stage I lung adenocarcinoma. CDR3s include the opening cysteine and the closing phenylalanine or tryptophan. Fields, in order: J gene, clone size, D gene, V gene, CDR3 protein, CDR3 DNA. D genes are given only for firm matches. The size of a clone is reported for some rows only, either as once, few or many, or as a class for expanded clones.

j_call: TRBJ2-1
clone_size: .
d_call: .
v_call: TRBV27
cdr3_aa: CASRRGDNEQFF
cdr3_nt: TGTGCCAGCAGGAGAGGAGACAATGAGCAGTTCTTC

j_call: TRBJ2-5
clone_size: .
d_call: .
v_call: TRBV4-3
cdr3_aa: CASSQDGRLQETQYF
cdr3_nt: TGCGCCAGCAGCCAAGATGGACGGCTCCAAGAGACCCAGTACTTC

j_call: TRBJ2-7
clone_size: .
d_call: .
v_call: TRBV7-2
cdr3_aa: CASSLGTETYEQYF
cdr3_nt: TGTGCCAGCAGCTTAGGGACTGAAACCTACGAGCAGTACTTC

j_call: TRBJ2-7
clone_size: .
d_call: TRBD1
v_call: TRBV11-2
cdr3_aa: CASSLLQGANEQYF
cdr3_nt: TGTGCCAGCAGCTTATTACAGGGGGCAAACGAGCAGTACTTC

j_call: TRBJ2-1
clone_size: .
d_call: .
v_call: TRBV5-4
cdr3_aa: CASSLAGLHEQFF
cdr3_nt: TGTGCCAGCAGCTTGGCAGGGTTACATGAGCAGTTCTTC

j_call: TRBJ2-1
clone_size: .
d_call: TRBD2
v_call: TRBV15
cdr3_aa: CATTPNREGINEQFF
cdr3_nt: TGTGCCACCACCCCTAATCGGGAGGGCATTAATGAGCAGTTCTTC

j_call: TRBJ2-3
clone_size: .
d_call: TRBD2
v_call: TRBV28
cdr3_aa: CASWGLVPTDTQYF
cdr3_nt: TGTGCCAGTTGGGGACTAGTGCCCACAGATACGCAGTATTTT

j_call: TRBJ1-1
clone_size: .
d_call: .
v_call: TRBV25-1
cdr3_aa: CASRDRVEAFF
cdr3_nt: TGTGCCAGCAGAGACCGGGTTGAAGCTTTCTTT

j_call: TRBJ2-1
clone_size: .
d_call: .
v_call: TRBV9
cdr3_aa: CASSVGGWEKRNEQFF
cdr3_nt: TGTGCCAGCAGCGTAGGAGGGTGGGAGAAGAGGAATGAGCAGTTCTTC

j_call: TRBJ2-3
clone_size: .
d_call: TRBD2
v_call: TRBV5-6
cdr3_aa: CASSLASGGNTQYF
cdr3_nt: TGTGCCAGCAGCTTGGCCTCGGGAGGAAATACGCAGTATTTT

j_call: TRBJ1-1
clone_size: .
d_call: TRBD1
v_call: TRBV7-9
cdr3_aa: CASSLGLGDRGTEAFF
cdr3_nt: TGTGCCAGCAGCTTAGGGTTAGGGGACAGGGGAACTGAAGCTTTCTTT

j_call: TRBJ2-2
clone_size: .
d_call: .
v_call: TRBV5-1
cdr3_aa: CASTGGNAGELFF
cdr3_nt: TGCGCGAGCACCGGAGGGAACGCCGGGGAGCTGTTTTTT

j_call: TRBJ1-5
clone_size: .
d_call: TRBD1
v_call: TRBV6-6
cdr3_aa: CASTRGDQPQHF
cdr3_nt: TGTGCCAGCACCAGGGGGGATCAGCCCCAGCATTTT

j_call: TRBJ2-3
clone_size: .
d_call: .
v_call: TRBV7-3
cdr3_aa: CASTEQGTDTQYF
cdr3_nt: TGTGCCAGCACCGAACAAGGCACAGATACGCAGTATTTT

j_call: TRBJ2-7
clone_size: few
d_call: TRBD1
v_call: TRBV6-5
cdr3_aa: CASSTGEAYEQYF
cdr3_nt: TGTGCCAGCTCAACAGGGGAAGCCTACGAGCAGTACTTC

j_call: TRBJ2-7
clone_size: once
d_call: .
v_call: TRBV7-8
cdr3_aa: CASSTRTNTYEQYF
cdr3_nt: TGTGCCAGCAGCACCCGGACTAACACCTACGAGCAGTACTTC

j_call: TRBJ2-3
clone_size: .
d_call: .
v_call: TRBV18
cdr3_aa: CASSLTIGTDTDTQYF
cdr3_nt: TGTGCCAGCTCACTAACCATAGGCACGGACACAGATACGCAGTATTTT

j_call: TRBJ2-2
clone_size: .
d_call: TRBD2
v_call: TRBV27
cdr3_aa: CASRKSAGGATNTGELFF
cdr3_nt: TGTGCCAGCAGGAAGTCAGCGGGAGGCGCCACGAACACCGGGGAGCTGTTTTTT

j_call: TRBJ2-1
clone_size: .
d_call: TRBD2
v_call: TRBV29-1
cdr3_aa: CSVEGQIPGGSYNEQFF
cdr3_nt: TGCAGCGTTGAAGGGCAGATACCGGGAGGATCCTACAATGAGCAGTTCTTC

j_call: TRBJ1-2
clone_size: .
d_call: TRBD1
v_call: TRBV2
cdr3_aa: CASSGQQGGYGYTF
cdr3_nt: TGTGCCAGCAGCGGTCAACAGGGGGGCTATGGCTACACCTTC

j_call: TRBJ1-2
clone_size: .
d_call: .
v_call: TRBV7-2
cdr3_aa: CASSFGQSYGYTF
cdr3_nt: TGTGCCAGCAGCTTTGGACAGTCCTATGGCTACACCTTC

j_call: TRBJ2-1
clone_size: .
d_call: .
v_call: TRBV28
cdr3_aa: CASQGGFSYNEQFF
cdr3_nt: TGTGCCAGCCAAGGGGGTTTCTCCTACAATGAGCAGTTCTTC

j_call: TRBJ1-1
clone_size: .
d_call: .
v_call: TRBV20-1
cdr3_aa: CSAARGFEAFF
cdr3_nt: TGCAGTGCCGCGAGGGGTTTTGAAGCTTTCTTT

j_call: TRBJ2-1
clone_size: .
d_call: .
v_call: TRBV29-1
cdr3_aa: CSLVKGTQAYNEQFF
cdr3_nt: TGCAGCCTCGTCAAAGGGACACAGGCCTACAATGAGCAGTTCTTC

j_call: TRBJ2-3
clone_size: .
d_call: .
v_call: TRBV7-9
cdr3_aa: CASSLLDTQYF
cdr3_nt: TGTGCCAGCAGCTTACTCGATACGCAGTATTTT

j_call: TRBJ2-5
clone_size: few
d_call: .
v_call: TRBV7-9
cdr3_aa: CASSFTGPAKTQYF
cdr3_nt: TGTGCCAGCAGCTTTACCGGACCGGCAAAGACCCAGTACTTC

j_call: TRBJ1-2
clone_size: .
d_call: .
v_call: TRBV7-9
cdr3_aa: CASSFNGPRRGGLYGYTF
cdr3_nt: TGTGCCAGCAGCTTTAATGGGCCGAGGCGCGGGGGACTCTATGGCTACACCTTC

j_call: TRBJ2-7
clone_size: .
d_call: TRBD2
v_call: TRBV29-1
cdr3_aa: CSVLQTSGSHEQYF
cdr3_nt: TGCAGCGTCCTACAGACTAGCGGGAGCCACGAGCAGTACTTC

j_call: TRBJ2-1
clone_size: .
d_call: .
v_call: TRBV4-2
cdr3_aa: CASSQVGAVPSSYNEQFF
cdr3_nt: TGTGCCAGCAGCCAAGTCGGCGCGGTCCCGAGCTCCTACAATGAGCAGTTCTTC

j_call: TRBJ2-7
clone_size: .
d_call: .
v_call: TRBV27
cdr3_aa: CASSLPGYYSYEQYF
cdr3_nt: TGTGCCAGCAGTTTACCAGGCTATTATTCCTACGAGCAGTACTTC

j_call: TRBJ2-7
clone_size: .
d_call: .
v_call: TRBV5-1
cdr3_aa: CASSLEPGLYYEQYF
cdr3_nt: TGCGCCAGCAGCTTGGAGCCCGGGCTTTACTACGAGCAGTACTTC

j_call: TRBJ2-1
clone_size: .
d_call: .
v_call: TRBV7-3
cdr3_aa: CASSLGFGNEQFF
cdr3_nt: TGTGCCAGCAGCTTAGGCTTCGGGAATGAGCAGTTCTTC

j_call: TRBJ1-2
clone_size: once
d_call: .
v_call: TRBV7-9
cdr3_aa: CASSLVSPQTDGYTF
cdr3_nt: TGTGCCAGCAGCTTAGTTAGTCCCCAGACAGATGGCTACACCTTC